The clone carrying this TCR beta chain was detected a few times. Antigen: not known. It was with 60 Vbeta and 13 Jbeta primers that the PCR ran. Repertoires were generated with immunoSEQ multiplex PCR, while TCRdb's copy carries only in-frame clones and drops some. In the table there are 80,000 or so clones, roughly 74% of which are singletons. The data were obtained in a study of cytomegalovirus exposure and HLA in healthy donors. Turning to the study itself: Falling in the Caucasian-associated ancestry cluster were 65% to 90% of under 450 genotyped donors. Findings of the study overall: High specificity and sensitivity for cytomegalovirus status were reported for the classifier. An analysis done earlier found most TCR beta V segments productive about 87% or about 30% of the time. The authors excluded some V segments, including TRBV6-2 and TRBV6-3, as indistinguishable.

There are 15 residues in the CDR3. Germline V gene data show CDR1 as MNHNS and CDR2 as SASEGT. Trimming removed 2 bases from V and 0 bases from J, with 11 bases in between. The sequencing input was PBMCs. This sequence joins TRBV6-1 and TRBJ2-7; possibly TRBD1 for D (7 bases). This sequence originates from a man aged 35 to 55 in good health and CMV-seronegative. The CDR3 reads CASSERQGLSYEQYF. The CDR3 region has the DNA TGTGCCAGCAGTGAACGACAGGGACTCTCCTACGAGCAGTACTTC.